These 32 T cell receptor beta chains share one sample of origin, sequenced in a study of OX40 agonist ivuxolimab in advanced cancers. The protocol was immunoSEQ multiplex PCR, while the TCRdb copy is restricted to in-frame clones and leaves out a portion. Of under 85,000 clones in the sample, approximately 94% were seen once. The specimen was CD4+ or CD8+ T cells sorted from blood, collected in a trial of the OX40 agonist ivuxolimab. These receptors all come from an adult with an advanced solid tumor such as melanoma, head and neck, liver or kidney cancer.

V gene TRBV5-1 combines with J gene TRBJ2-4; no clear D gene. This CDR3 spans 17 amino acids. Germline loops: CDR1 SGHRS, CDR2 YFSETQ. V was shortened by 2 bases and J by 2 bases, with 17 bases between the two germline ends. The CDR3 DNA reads TGCGCCAGCAGCTTCTCCATCTCTTTGGAGTCCAAAAACATTCAGTACTTC. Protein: CASSFSISLESKNIQYF. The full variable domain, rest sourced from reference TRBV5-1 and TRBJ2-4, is KAGVTQTPRYLIKTRGQQVTLSCSPISGHRSVSWYQQTPGQGLQFLFEYFSETQRNKGNFPGRFSGRQFSNSRSEMNVSTLELGDSALYLCASSFSISLESKNIQYFGAGTRLSVL.

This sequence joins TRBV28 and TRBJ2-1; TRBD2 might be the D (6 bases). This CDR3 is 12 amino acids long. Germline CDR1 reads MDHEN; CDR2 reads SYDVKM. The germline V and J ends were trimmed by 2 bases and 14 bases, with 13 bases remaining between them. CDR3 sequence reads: CASSLKTSSKFF. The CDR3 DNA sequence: TGTGCCAGCAGTTTAAAAACTAGCTCGAAGTTCTTC.

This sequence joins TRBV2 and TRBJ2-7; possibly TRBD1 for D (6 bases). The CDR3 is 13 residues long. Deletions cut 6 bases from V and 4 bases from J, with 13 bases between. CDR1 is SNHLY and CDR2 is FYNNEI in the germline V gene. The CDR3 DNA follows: TGTGCCAGCAGAAGGGCAGGGGCATACGAGCAGTACTTC. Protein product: CASRRAGAYEQYF.

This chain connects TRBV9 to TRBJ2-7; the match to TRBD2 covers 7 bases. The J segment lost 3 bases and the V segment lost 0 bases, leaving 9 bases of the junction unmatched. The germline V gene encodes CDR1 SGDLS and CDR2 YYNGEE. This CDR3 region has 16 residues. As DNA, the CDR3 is TGTGCCAGCAGCGTAGGGGAGACTAGCAGAAACTACGAGCAGTACTTC. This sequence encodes CASSVGETSRNYEQYF.

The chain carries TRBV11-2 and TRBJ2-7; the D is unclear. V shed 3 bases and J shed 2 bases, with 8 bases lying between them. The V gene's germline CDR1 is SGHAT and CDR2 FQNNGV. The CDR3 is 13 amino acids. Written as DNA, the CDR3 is TGTGCCAGCAGCTTCCGACGGACCTACGAGCAGTACTTC. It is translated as CASSFRRTYEQYF.

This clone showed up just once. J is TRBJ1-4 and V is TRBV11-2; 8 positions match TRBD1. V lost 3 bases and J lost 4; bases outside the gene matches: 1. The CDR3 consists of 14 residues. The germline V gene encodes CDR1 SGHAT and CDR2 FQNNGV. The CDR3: CASSFGQGNEKLFF. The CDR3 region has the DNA TGTGCCAGCAGCTTTGGACAGGGTAATGAAAAACTGTTTTTT. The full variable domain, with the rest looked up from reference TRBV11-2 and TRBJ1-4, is EAGVAQSPRYKIIEKRQSVAFWCNPISGHATLYWYQQILGQGPKLLIQFQNNGVVDDSQLPKDRFSAERLKGVDSTLKIQPAKLEDSAVYLCASSFGQGNEKLFFGSGTQLSVL.

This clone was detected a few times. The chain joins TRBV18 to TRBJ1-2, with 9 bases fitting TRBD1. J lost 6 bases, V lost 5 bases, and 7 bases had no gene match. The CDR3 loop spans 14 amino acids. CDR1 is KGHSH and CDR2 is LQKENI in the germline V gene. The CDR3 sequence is CASSTSQGANGYTF. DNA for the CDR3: TGTGCCAGCTCAACCTCACAGGGGGCGAATGGCTACACCTTC.

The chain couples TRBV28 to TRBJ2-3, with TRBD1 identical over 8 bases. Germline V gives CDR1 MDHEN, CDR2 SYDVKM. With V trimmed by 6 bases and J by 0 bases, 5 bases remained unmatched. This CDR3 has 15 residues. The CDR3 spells CASSRQGTSTDTQYF. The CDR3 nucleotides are TGTGCCAGCAGCAGACAGGGGACCAGCACAGATACGCAGTATTTT.

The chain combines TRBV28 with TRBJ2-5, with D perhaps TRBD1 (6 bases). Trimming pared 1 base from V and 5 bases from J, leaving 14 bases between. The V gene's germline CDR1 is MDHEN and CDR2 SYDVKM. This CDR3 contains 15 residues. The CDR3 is CASSLSGTKSETQYF. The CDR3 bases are TGTGCCAGCAGTTTATCAGGGACAAAGAGTGAGACCCAGTACTTC.

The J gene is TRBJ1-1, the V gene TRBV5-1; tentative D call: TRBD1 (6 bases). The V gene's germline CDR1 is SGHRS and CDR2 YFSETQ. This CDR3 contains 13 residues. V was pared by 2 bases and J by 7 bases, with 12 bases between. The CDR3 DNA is TGCGCCAGCAGCTTACAGGGCCCCCATGAAGCTTTCTTT. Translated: CASSLQGPHEAFF. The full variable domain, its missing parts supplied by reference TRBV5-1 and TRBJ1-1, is KAGVTQTPRYLIKTRGQQVTLSCSPISGHRSVSWYQQTPGQGLQFLFEYFSETQRNKGNFPGRFSGRQFSNSRSEMNVSTLELGDSALYLCASSLQGPHEAFFGQGTRLTVV.

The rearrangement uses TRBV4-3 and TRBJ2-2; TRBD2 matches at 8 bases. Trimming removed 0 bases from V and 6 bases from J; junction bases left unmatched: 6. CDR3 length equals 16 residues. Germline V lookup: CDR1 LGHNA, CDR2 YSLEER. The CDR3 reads CASSQEEAGGAGELFF. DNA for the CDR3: TGCGCCAGCAGCCAAGAAGAGGCGGGAGGTGCCGGGGAGCTGTTTTTT.

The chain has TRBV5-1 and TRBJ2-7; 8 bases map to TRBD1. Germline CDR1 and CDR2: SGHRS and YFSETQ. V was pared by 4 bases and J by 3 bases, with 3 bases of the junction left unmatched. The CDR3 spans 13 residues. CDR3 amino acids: CASSHGQGYEQYF. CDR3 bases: TGCGCCAGCAGCCACGGACAGGGCTACGAGCAGTACTTC. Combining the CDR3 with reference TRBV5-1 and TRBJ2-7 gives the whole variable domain KAGVTQTPRYLIKTRGQQVTLSCSPISGHRSVSWYQQTPGQGLQFLFEYFSETQRNKGNFPGRFSGRQFSNSRSEMNVSTLELGDSALYLCASSHGQGYEQYFGPGTRLTVT.

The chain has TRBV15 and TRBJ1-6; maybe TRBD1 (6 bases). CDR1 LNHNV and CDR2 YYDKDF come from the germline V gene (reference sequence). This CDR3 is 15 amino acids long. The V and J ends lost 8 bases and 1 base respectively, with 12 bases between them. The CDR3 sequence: CATSGAFSYNSPLHF. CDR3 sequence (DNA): TGTGCCACCTCAGGGGCGTTTTCCTATAATTCACCCCTCCACTTT.

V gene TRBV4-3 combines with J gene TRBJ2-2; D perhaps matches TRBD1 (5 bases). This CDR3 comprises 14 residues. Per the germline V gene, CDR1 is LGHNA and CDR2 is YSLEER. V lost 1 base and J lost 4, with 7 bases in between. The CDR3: CASSQGQSTGELFF. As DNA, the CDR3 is TGCGCCAGCAGCCAAGGACAGTCCACCGGGGAGCTGTTTTTT.

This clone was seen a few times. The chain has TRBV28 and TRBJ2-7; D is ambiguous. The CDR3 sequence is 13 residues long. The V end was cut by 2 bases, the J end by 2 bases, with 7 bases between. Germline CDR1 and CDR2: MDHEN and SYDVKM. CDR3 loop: CASSLGVTYEQYF. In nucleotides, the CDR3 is TGTGCCAGCAGTTTAGGGGTCACCTACGAGCAGTACTTC.

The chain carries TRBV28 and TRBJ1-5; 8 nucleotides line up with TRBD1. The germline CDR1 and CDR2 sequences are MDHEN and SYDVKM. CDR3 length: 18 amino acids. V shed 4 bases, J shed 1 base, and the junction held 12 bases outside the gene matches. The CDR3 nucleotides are TGTGCCAGCAGTTCCCAACTCGGACAGGGACAAAGCAATCAGCCCCAGCATTTT. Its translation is CASSSQLGQGQSNQPQHF.

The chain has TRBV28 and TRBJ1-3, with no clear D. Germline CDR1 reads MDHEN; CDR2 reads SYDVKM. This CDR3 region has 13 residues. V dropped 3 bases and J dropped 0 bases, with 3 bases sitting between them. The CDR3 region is CASSLVSGNTIYF. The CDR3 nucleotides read TGTGCCAGCAGTTTGGTCTCTGGAAACACCATATATTTT.

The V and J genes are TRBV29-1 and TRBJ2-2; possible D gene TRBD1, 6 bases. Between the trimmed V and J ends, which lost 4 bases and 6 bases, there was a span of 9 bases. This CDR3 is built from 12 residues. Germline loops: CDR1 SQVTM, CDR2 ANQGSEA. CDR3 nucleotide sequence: TGCAGCGTTGCCGAGGGGGCCGGGGAGCTGTTTTTT. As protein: CSVAEGAGELFF.

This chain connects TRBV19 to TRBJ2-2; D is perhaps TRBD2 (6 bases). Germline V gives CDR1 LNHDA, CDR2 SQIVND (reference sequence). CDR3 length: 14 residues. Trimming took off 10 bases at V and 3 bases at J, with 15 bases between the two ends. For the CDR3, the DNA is TGTGCCACCAGACTAGATAGGGACACCGGGGAGCTGTTTTTT. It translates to CATRLDRDTGELFF.

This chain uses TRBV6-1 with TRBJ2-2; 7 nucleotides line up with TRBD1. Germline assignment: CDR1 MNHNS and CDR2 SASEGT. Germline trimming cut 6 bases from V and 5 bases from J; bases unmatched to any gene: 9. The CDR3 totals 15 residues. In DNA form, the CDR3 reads TGTGCCAGCAGGACCAACCAACAGGGGACCGGGGAGCTGTTTTTT. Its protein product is CASRTNQQGTGELFF.

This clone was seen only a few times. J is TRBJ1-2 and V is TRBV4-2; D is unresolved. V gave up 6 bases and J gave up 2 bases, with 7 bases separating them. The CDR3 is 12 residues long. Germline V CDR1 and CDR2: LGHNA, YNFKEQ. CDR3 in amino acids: CASRGQNYGYTF. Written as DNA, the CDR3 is TGTGCCAGCAGAGGGCAGAACTATGGCTACACCTTC.

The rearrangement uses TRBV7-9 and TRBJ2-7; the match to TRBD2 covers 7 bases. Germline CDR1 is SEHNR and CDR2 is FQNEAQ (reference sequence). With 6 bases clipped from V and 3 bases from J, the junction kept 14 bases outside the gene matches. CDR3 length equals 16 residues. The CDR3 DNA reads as TGTGCCAGCAGGTCTTCGGAGGGGCGGGGGATCTACGAGCAGTACTTC. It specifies CASRSSEGRGIYEQYF.

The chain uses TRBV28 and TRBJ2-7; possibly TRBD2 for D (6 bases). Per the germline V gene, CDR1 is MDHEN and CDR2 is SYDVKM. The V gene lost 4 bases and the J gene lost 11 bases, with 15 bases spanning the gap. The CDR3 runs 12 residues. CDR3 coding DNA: TGTGCCAGCAGTTACCCGGGACGGAGGGAGTACTTC. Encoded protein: CASSYPGRREYF.

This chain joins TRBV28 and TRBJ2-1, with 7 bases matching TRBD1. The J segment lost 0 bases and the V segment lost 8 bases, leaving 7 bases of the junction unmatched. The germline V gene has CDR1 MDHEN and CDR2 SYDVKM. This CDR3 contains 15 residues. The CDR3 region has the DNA TGTGCCAGCCGCCGACAGGGAAGCTCCTACAATGAGCAGTTCTTC. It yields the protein CASRRQGSSYNEQFF.

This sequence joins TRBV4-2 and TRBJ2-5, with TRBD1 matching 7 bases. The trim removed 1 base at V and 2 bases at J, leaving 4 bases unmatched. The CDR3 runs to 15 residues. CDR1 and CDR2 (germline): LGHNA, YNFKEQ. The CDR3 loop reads CASSQVWDRQETQYF. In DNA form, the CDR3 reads TGTGCCAGCAGCCAAGTCTGGGACAGACAAGAGACCCAGTACTTC.

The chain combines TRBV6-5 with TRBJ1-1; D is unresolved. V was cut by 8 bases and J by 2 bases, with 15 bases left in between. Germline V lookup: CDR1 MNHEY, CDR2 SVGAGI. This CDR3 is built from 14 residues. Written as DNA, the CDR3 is TGTGCCAGCCGTCTCCGCGCCACCAACACTGAAGCTTTCTTT. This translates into CASRLRATNTEAFF.

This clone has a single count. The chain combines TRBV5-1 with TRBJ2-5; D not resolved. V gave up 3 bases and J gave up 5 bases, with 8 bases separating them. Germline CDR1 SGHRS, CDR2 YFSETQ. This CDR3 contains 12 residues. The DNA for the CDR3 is TGCGCCAGCAGCTCAAGGCCGGAGACCCAGTACTTC. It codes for CASSSRPETQYF.

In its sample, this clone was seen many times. The chain's CDR3 is CASSDFGAYEQYF. The DNA for the CDR3 is TGTGCCAGCAGTGATTTCGGCGCCTACGAGCAGTACTTC. V and J are TRBV6-1 and TRBJ2-7; no firm D call. This CDR3 is built from 13 residues. V lost 3 bases and J 2 bases, leaving 8 bases between the germline ends. Germline-derived CDR1 and CDR2 are MNHNS and SASEGT.

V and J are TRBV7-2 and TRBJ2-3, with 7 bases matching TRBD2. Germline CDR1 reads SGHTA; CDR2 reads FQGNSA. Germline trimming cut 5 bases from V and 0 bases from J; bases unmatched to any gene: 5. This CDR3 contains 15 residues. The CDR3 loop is CASSPRGDSTDTQYF. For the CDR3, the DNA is TGTGCCAGCAGCCCACGGGGGGACAGCACAGATACGCAGTATTTT.

CDR3 DNA: TGTGCCAGCAGCCCGGACGGAGCATACAATGAGCAGTTCTTC. This gives the protein CASSPDGAYNEQFF. V is TRBV7-8 and J is TRBJ2-1; D is unclear. Deletions cut 5 bases from V and 4 bases from J, with 12 bases between. The length of the CDR3 is 14 residues. CDR1 is SGHVS and CDR2 is FQNEAQ in the germline V gene.

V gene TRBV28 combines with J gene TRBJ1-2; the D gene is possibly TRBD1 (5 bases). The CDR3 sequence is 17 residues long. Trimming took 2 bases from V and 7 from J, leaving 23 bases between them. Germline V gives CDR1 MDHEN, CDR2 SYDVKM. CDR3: CASSLKTAGGRVSGYTF. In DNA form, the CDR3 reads TGTGCCAGCAGTTTAAAAACGGCCGGGGGGAGGGTCAGTGGCTACACCTTC.

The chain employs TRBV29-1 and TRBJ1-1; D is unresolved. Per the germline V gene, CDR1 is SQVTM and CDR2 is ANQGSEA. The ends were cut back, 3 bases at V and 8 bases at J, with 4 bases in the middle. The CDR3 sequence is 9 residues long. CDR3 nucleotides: TGCAGCGTTGAGGGCGAAGCTTTCTTT. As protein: CSVEGEAFF.